The following is a TCR beta chain sequence with its context. Its target is unknown. Template switching, a step in the protocol, added a universal primer site, and cDNA carried unique molecular identifiers. TCRdb reprocessed the 5' RACE reads with MiXCR, giving one entry per CDR3 protein. The table shows about 1.7 million distinct CDR3 sequences, with about 30% occurring only once. The data originate from a study of identical twins. V lost 4 bases, J lost 3 bases, and 18 bases lay in between. CDR1 is LGHDT, CDR2 YNNKEL, per germline (reference sequence). The CDR3 is 16 residues long. Whole-study results and caveats: Potential partial confounding of zero-insertion analyses by invariant MAIT and iNKT cells was noted.

This chain joins TRBV3-1 and TRBJ2-5; TRBD1 is a possible D gene (6 bases). This TCR was sampled from a newborn girl in good health. The sequenced sample consisted of cord blood. CDR3 coding DNA: TGTGCCAGCAGCCGCTTTTGGGGGCGAATCGAAGAGACCCAGTACTTC. Translation gives CASSRFWGRIEETQYF.